This TCR beta chain stems from a study of shared clonotypes between healthy human individuals. Libraries were prepared by immunoSEQ multiplex PCR; TCRdb keeps only in-frame clonotypes and omits some of them. The sample holds 950,000 to 1,200,000 clones, approximately 77% seen once. The specimen was memory CD4+ T cells from PBMCs. The subset is: CD45RA-negative fraction. This clonotype was sampled from a man between 18 and 35 years old in good health. Some clones in this sample may be carry-over from other donors' samples.

CDR3 loop: CASSPWGRELFF. CDR3 DNA: TGTGCCAGCAGTCCCTGGGGAAGGGAGCTGTTTTTT. The gene calls are TRBV6-6 and TRBJ2-2, with D uncertain. From germline, CDR1 is MNHNY and CDR2 SVGAGI (reference sequence). Trimming removed 5 bases at V and 9 bases at J, with 10 bases between. The CDR3 is 12 amino acids.